This TCR beta chain appears in the sequencing data of a study of regulatory T cells in long-lasting Graves disease. V lost 5 bases to trimming and J lost 3 bases; unmatched junction nucleotides: 18. The germline gives CDR1 SGHAT, CDR2 FQDESV (reference sequence). The CDR3 sequence is 20 residues long. Regarding time point: newly diagnosed GD, antithyroid drugs for less than 3 months. Preparation of the TCR library used RNA extracted from PBMCs. With iRepertoire HTBI primers and Arm-PCR of CDR3 regions, TCR beta libraries were built. One entry per CDR3 protein, called by TCRdb with MiXCR from the multiplex PCR reads. Among fewer than 550,000 distinct CDR3 sequences listed, roughly 15% were seen once. This clonotype was recorded many times. These data were also filed under a second study, of T cells in Graves' hyperthyroidism and ophthalmopathy.

Specimen: peripheral blood mononuclear cells (PBMCs), collected at new diagnosis, from a patient treated with antithyroid drugs. This TCR derives from a woman between 18 and 30 years old with Graves disease. This chain connects TRBV11-1 to TRBJ2-3, with TRBD2 matching over 12 bases. In DNA form, the CDR3 reads TGTGCCAGCAGCCCAAAGCTACCTCAGACTAGCGGGAGAGCAACAGATACGCAGTATTTT. Translating it yields CASSPKLPQTSGRATDTQYF.